This T cell receptor (beta chain) came from a study of synovial regulatory T cells in juvenile arthritis. Whole-study results and caveats: TCR diversity was lower in inflammation-associated blood Treg cells than in other blood Treg cells. Across patients, iaTreg TCR repertoires were mostly private, partly shared with synovial Teff and blood CPL.

Data came from immunoSEQ multiplex PCR; TCRdb stores just in-frame clones and leaves some out. The clone table shows roughly 7,300 clones, with the ten largest holding roughly 1.5%. CDR3 size: 13 residues. No nucleotide data were recorded. CDR1 and CDR2 (germline): SGHRS, YFSETQ. Donors were some eleven juvenile idiopathic arthritis patients with active disease, 3 polyarticular and 8 oligoarticular. This clone is identified as medium-sized from frequency. Antigen: not known. This rearrangement joins TRBV5-1 to TRBJ1-1. The specimen was Treg cells from blood. This sample's subset: remaining (HLA-DR-negative) circulating blood Treg cells. This TCR derives from a donor between 2 and 29 years old with juvenile idiopathic arthritis. The CDR3 sequence is CASSLRENTEAFF.